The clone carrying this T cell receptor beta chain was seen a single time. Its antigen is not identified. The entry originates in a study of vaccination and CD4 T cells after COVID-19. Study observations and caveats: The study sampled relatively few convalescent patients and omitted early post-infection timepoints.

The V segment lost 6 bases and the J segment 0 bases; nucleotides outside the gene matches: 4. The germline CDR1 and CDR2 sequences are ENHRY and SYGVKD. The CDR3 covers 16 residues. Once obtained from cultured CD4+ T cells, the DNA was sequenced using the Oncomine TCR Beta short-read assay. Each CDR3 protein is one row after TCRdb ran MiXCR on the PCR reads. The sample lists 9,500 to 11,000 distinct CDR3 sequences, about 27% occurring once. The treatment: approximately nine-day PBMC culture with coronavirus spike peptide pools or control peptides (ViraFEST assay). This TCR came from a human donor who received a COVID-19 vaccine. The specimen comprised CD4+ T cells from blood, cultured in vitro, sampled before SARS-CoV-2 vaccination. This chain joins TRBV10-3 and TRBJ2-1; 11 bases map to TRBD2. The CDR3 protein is CAIRGSGGDSYNEQFF. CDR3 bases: TGTGCCATCAGAGGTAGCGGGGGGGACTCCTACAATGAGCAGTTCTTC.